Each of the 13 T cell receptor beta chains below was sequenced from the same sample in a study of technical replicates of blood from several donors (dated by TCRdb to 2015 to 2018). The protocol used for the library was the immunoSEQ multiplex PCR assay. In its TCRdb copy, this immuneACCESS table keeps in-frame sequences only and misses some clones. Where compared with another copy, unresolved V genes explain less than half of these, and the others have no known cause. The table for this sample lists 70,000 to 80,000 clones; around 97% of them were counted only once. Approximately 0.2% of the sample is taken by the ten largest. Input material: T cells isolated from PBMCs. These receptors all stem from a human donor in good health.

V and J are TRBV11-2 and TRBJ2-7, with no clear D. Germline CDR1 is SGHAT and CDR2 is FQNNGV. V lost 1 base to trimming and J lost 6 bases, with 13 bases between them. There are 14 residues in the CDR3. CDR3 coding DNA: TGTGCCAGCAGCTTAGCCAGCGCTTCGGGCGAGCAGTACTTC. It translates to CASSLASASGEQYF.

This chain links TRBV28 with TRBJ1-5; D is uncertain. CDR1 and CDR2 (germline): MDHEN, SYDVKM. The V end lost 9 bases, the J end lost 2 bases, and 14 bases lay between the germline ends. The CDR3 length is 14 residues. The CDR3 is CASTVGVRNQPQHF. CDR3 nucleotides: TGTGCCAGTACAGTCGGGGTTCGCAATCAGCCCCAGCATTTT.

V gene TRBV11-1 combines with J gene TRBJ2-1; 8 bases match TRBD2. The V segment lost 3 bases and the J segment 10 bases; nucleotides outside the gene matches: 8. The V gene's germline CDR1 is SGHAT and CDR2 FQDESV (reference sequence). The CDR3 length is 14 residues. In DNA form, the CDR3 reads TGTGCCAGCAGCTTCAGCGGGGGAATGCGGGAGCAGTTCTTC. Protein: CASSFSGGMREQFF.

V and J are TRBV6-5 and TRBJ2-1; 8 positions agree with TRBD1. V lost 4 bases, J lost 4 bases, and 6 bases stayed unmatched. The CDR3 covers 15 residues. Germline V lookup: CDR1 MNHEY, CDR2 SVGAGI. The CDR3 loop reads CASSSQGARYNEQFF. The CDR3 DNA sequence: TGTGCCAGCAGTTCCCAGGGGGCGCGGTACAATGAGCAGTTCTTC.

This chain connects TRBV5-1 to TRBJ2-7, with 12 bases lining up with TRBD2. J lost 4 bases, V lost 4 bases, and 12 bases had no gene match. Germline-derived CDR1 and CDR2 are SGHRS and YFSETQ. The CDR3 totals 17 residues. In nucleotides, the CDR3 is TGCGCCAGCAGCCAGGGGGATAGACTAGCGGGAGCGTACGAGCAGTACTTC. Its translation: CASSQGDRLAGAYEQYF.

The count of this clone is one. J is TRBJ1-4 and V is TRBV15, with 9 bases that match TRBD1. The germline CDR1 and CDR2 sequences are LNHNV and YYDKDF (reference sequence). The CDR3 covers 19 residues. With 1 base clipped from V and 0 bases from J, the junction kept 9 bases outside the gene matches. The CDR3 is CATSRAYGQGLPTNEKLFF. The DNA for the CDR3 is TGTGCCACCAGCAGAGCGTACGGACAGGGGCTGCCAACTAATGAAAAACTGTTTTTT.

V is TRBV25-1 and J is TRBJ2-2, with 11 bases matching TRBD2. The CDR3 runs 15 residues. V trimming: 6 bases; J trimming: 5 bases; junction bases outside the gene matches: 5. Germline CDR1 MGHDK, CDR2 SYGVNS. This CDR3 is CASRRGLAETGELFF. Here the CDR3 DNA reads TGTGCCAGCAGGAGGGGACTAGCGGAAACCGGGGAGCTGTTTTTT.

This clone showed up just a few times. The chain employs TRBV29-1 and TRBJ2-5; D perhaps matches TRBD1 (6 bases). Germline V CDR1 and CDR2: SQVTM, ANQGSEA. Trimming took off 8 bases at V and 5 bases at J, with 18 bases between the two ends. This CDR3 region has 13 residues. In DNA, the CDR3 is TGCAGCCAGTATACAGGGACAAGTGAGACCCAGTACTTC. It specifies CSQYTGTSETQYF. Together with reference TRBV29-1 and TRBJ2-5, the CDR3 gives the full variable domain: SAVISQKPSRDICQRGTSLTIQCQVDSQVTMMFWYRQQPGQSLTLIATANQGSEATYESGFVIDKFPISRPNLTFSTLTVSNMSPEDSSIYLCSQYTGTSETQYFGPGTRLLVL.

The gene calls are TRBV7-9 and TRBJ1-4; weak D call: TRBD1 (5 bases). V gave up 5 bases and J gave up 8 bases, with 18 bases separating them. There are 15 residues in the CDR3. Germline V gene lookup returns CDR1 SEHNR and CDR2 FQNEAQ (reference sequence). The CDR3 coding sequence is TGTGCCAGCAGCCCCGCAGGGTCACCGTGGGAAAAACTGTTTTTT. Protein product: CASSPAGSPWEKLFF. Combining the CDR3 with reference TRBV7-9 and TRBJ1-4 gives the whole variable domain DTGVSQNPRHKITKRGQNVTFRCDPISEHNRLYWYRQTLGQGPEFLTYFQNEAQLEKSRLLSDRFSAERPKGSFSTLEIQRTEQGDSAMYLCASSPAGSPWEKLFFGSGTQLSVL.

The chain links TRBV2 to TRBJ1-2; tentative D call: TRBD1 (6 bases). The CDR3 extends over 14 amino acids. Germline-derived CDR1 and CDR2 are SNHLY and FYNNEI. The V end lost 6 bases, the J end lost 6 bases, and 17 bases lay between the germline ends. CDR3 nucleotides: TGTGCCAGCAGAACACGCCAGGGGTGGAATGGCTACACCTTC. It is translated as CASRTRQGWNGYTF.

This chain links TRBV5-8 with TRBJ2-5; perhaps TRBD2 as D (7 bases). The CDR3 is 12 amino acids. The ends were cut back, 7 bases at V and 5 bases at J, with 12 bases in the middle. In germline, CDR1 is SGHTS, CDR2 YDEGEE. The CDR3: CASGGGPETQYF. The CDR3 region has the DNA TGTGCCAGCGGGGGGGGGCCGGAGACCCAGTACTTC.

In its sample, this clone was seen once. This sequence joins TRBV4-2 and TRBJ2-1; possible D gene TRBD1, 5 bases. Germline V gene sequence: CDR1 LGHNA, CDR2 YNFKEQ. Trimming removed 4 bases from V and 10 bases from J, with 11 bases in between. The CDR3 has 12 residues. This chain's CDR3 is CASSPRTREQFF. CDR3 in DNA: TGTGCCAGCAGCCCAAGGACACGAGAGCAGTTCTTC.

This chain uses TRBV10-3 with TRBJ1-1, with unresolved D. CDR1 is ENHRY, CDR2 SYGVKD, per germline. CDR3 length: 15 amino acids. Trimming shortened V by 0 bases and J by 3 bases, and 11 bases separated the two germline ends. The CDR3 loop reads CAISESPAAYTEAFF. Written as DNA, the CDR3 is TGTGCCATCAGTGAGTCGCCAGCGGCGTACACTGAAGCTTTCTTT.